This TCR beta chain was found in a study of T cell responses to AZD1222 COVID-19 vaccine (dated by TCRdb to the early 2020s). For the wider study: AZD1222 recipients whose second dose came at about 4 weeks and those whose second dose came at about 12 weeks were combined into one group, since spike-specific TCR depth and breadth did not differ between the two schedules. TCR sequencing was performed for 230 to 250 trial participants, of whom some 200 were given two doses of AZD1222 and around 26 were given two doses of MenACWY control vaccine. Trial participants were enrolled by age into subgroups of 18-55, 56-69 and 70-plus years, and about 150, 27 and 61 TCR-sequenced participants, respectively, were included in these subgroups.

The investigation overall reported the following: After two AZD1222 doses, spike-specific TCR breadth and depth were significantly higher than at day 0 and than in MenACWY recipients. Because no samples from the day 14 peak response were available, repertoires could be characterized only after the peak T cell response. Participants were mostly white British and included more females than males, and it was suggested by the authors that clonal diversity may have been underestimated. The 56-69-year group was small, and its depth increase did not reach significance, likely because of low power. Reportedly, close to half of the unique spike-specific TCRs recognized epitopes lying outside the regions that are mutated in the B.1.351 and B.1.1.7 variants. Vaccine-associated CD4 TCRs spanned the whole spike protein, with dominant responses in regions 160-218 and 743-854. Conclusions about previously exposed vaccinees were limited because only six AZD1222 recipients were SARS-CoV-2 seropositive at baseline.

The CDR3 regions of human TCRbeta chains were analyzed by immunosequencing. The original methods were these. Repertoire TCRs were checked for matches against a reference library of SARS-CoV-2-specific TCRs that had been generated using the MIRA antigen-specificity platform. Breadth was defined as the fraction of unique TCRs that were SARS-CoV-2-associated, and depth was defined as the fraction of total T cells that were SARS-CoV-2-associated. Using the MIRA data, each spike-specific TCR was mapped to the spike region that the TCR reacts to and placed in a CD4 or CD8 class. Log10-transformed breadth and depth values were compared by one-way ANOVA with Sidak's multiple comparisons tests. The table comes from immuneACCESS by way of TCRdb, which keeps in-frame sequences with V and J called. Part of the clones is missing from these tables; in studies checked, under half for an unresolved V gene and the rest for unknown reasons. Clone size and the V and J calls come from that table; the DNA yielded D and trimming. In this sample the table shows about 94,000 clones, 85% to 90% of which occur a single time. The biggest ten clones account for approximately 9.1% of the sample.

The sample's time point, from its label and the paper: baseline before first vaccination. Vaccinee samples came from UK trials COV001 and COV002, including a single-blind randomized controlled phase 2/3 trial of AZD1222 (ChAdOx1 nCoV-19) in healthy adults. For TCRbeta chain sequencing, PBMC samples were collected from trial participants at day 0 and at day 28 after the second dose. CDR3 length: 16 amino acids, cysteine to phenylalanine. The only DNA kept is the CDR3, 48 bases in frame from the first base. According to the germline V gene, CDR1 reads LGHNT and CDR2 reads FRNRAP. V is clipped by 2 bases and J by 2 bases, and the sequence between their germline boundaries is 14 bases long. As to this clone: Its antigen is still unknown. No base qualities exist here, and no much larger clone lies one base off it.

Sample: peripheral blood, taken on day 0 of AZD1222 vaccination. This TCR derives from an adult in good health. This sequence uses TRBV12-5 and TRBJ2-3; the D gene lacks a confident call. The nucleotide sequence reads as follows: TGTGCTAGTGGTTTGTCAGACTCCTATTCCACAGATACGCAGTATTTT. Translation gives CASGLSDSYSTDTQYF.